This T cell receptor (beta chain) came from a study of T cells in Graves' hyperthyroidism and ophthalmopathy. Overall study results and limits: Most thyroid clonotypes with frequency above 0.001 were detected in blood.

Regions amplified from RNA transcripts were the TCR beta CDR3 regions. With the HTBI primer set, the TCR CDR3 went through a first round of RT-PCR. TCRdb ran MiXCR on the multiplex PCR reads and lists one entry per CDR3 protein. The sample contains approximately 300,000 distinct CDR3 sequences, about 15% of which appear only once. CDR1 and CDR2 (germline): SGHTA, FQGNSA. The CDR3 contains 12 residues. Between the trimmed V and J ends, which lost 5 bases and 11 bases, there was a span of 15 bases. This clonotype was seen repeatedly, ten times or more. Its antigen remains unidentified. This sequence joins TRBV7-2 and TRBJ1-1; D is possibly TRBD1 (5 bases). This clonotype was sampled from a woman aged 60 to 75 with Graves' ophthalmopathy. The sequenced sample was blood. CDR3 sequence (DNA): TGTGCCAGCAGCCCATCCAGGGTCGGGGCTTTCTTT. Amino acid sequence: CASSPSRVGAFF.